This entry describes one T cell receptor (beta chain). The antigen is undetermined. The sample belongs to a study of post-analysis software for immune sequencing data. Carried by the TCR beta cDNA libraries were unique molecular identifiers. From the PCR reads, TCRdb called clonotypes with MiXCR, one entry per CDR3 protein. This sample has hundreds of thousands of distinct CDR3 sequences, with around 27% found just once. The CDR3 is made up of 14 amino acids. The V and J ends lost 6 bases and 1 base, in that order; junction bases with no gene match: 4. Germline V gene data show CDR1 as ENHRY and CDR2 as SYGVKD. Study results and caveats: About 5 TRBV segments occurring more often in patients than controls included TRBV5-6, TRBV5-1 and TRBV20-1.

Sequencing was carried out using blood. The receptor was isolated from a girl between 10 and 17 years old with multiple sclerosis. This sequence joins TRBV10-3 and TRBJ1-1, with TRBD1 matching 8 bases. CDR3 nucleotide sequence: TGTGCCATCAGCAGGACAGGGCCGAACACTGAAGCTTTCTTT. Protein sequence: CAISRTGPNTEAFF.